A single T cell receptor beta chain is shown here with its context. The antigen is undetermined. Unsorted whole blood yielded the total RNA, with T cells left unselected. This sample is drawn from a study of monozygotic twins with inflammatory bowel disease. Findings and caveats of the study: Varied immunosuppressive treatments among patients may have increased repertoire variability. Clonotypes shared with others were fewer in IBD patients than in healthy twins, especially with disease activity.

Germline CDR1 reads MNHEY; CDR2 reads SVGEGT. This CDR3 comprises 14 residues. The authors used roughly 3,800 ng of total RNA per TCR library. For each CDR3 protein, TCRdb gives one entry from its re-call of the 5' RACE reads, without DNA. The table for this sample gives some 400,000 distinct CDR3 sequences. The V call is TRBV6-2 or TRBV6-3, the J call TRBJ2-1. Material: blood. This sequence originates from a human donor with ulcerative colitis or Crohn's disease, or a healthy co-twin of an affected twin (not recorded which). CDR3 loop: CASSYSAYGNEQFF.